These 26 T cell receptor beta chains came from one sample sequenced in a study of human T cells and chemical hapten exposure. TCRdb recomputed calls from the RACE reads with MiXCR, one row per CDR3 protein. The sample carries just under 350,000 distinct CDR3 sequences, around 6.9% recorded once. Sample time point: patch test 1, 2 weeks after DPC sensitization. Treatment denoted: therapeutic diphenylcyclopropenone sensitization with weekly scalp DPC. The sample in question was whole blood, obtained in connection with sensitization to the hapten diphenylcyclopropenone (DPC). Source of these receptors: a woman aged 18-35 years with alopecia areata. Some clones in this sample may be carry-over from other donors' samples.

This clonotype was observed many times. As DNA, the CDR3 is TGTGCCAGCAGTTACTCGAACGCAGGGGGTTTTGAGCAGTACTTC. Amino acids: CASSYSNAGGFEQYF. This chain uses TRBV6-5 with TRBJ2-7; TRBD1 matches at 7 bases. The CDR3 is 15 residues long. Germline trimming cut 0 bases from V and 7 bases from J; bases unmatched to any gene: 9. The germline gives CDR1 MNHEY, CDR2 SVGAGI.

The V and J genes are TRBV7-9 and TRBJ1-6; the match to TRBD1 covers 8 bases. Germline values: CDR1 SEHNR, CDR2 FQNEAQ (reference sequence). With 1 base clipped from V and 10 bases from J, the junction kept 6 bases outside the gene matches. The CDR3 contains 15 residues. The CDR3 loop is CASSLGGRGRSPLHF. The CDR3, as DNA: TGTGCCAGCAGCTTAGGCGGCAGGGGGCGATCACCCCTCCACTTT.

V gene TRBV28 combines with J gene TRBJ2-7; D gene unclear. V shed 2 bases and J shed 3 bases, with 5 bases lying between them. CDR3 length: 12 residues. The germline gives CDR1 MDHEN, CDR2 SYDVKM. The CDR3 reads CASSLNFYEQYF. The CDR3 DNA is TGTGCCAGCAGTTTAAATTTCTACGAGCAGTACTTC.

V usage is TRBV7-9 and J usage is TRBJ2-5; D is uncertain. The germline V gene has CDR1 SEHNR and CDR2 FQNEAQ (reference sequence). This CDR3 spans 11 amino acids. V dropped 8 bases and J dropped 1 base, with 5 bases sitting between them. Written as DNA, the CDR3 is TGTGCCAGCGGGCTCCAAGAGACCCAGTACTTC. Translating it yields CASGLQETQYF.

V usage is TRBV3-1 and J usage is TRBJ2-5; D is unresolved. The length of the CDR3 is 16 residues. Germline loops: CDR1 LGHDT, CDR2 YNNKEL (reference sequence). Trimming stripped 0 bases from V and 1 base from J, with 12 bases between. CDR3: CASSQDLSDIQETQYF. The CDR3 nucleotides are TGTGCCAGCAGCCAAGATCTGTCCGACATCCAAGAGACCCAGTACTTC.

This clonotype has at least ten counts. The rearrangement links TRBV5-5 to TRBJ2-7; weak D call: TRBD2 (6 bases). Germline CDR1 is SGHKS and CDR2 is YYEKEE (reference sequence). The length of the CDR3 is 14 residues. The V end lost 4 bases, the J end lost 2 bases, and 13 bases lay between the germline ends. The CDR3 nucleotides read TGTGCCAGCAGCGAACCGGGACTGACCTACGAGCAGTACTTC. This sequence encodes CASSEPGLTYEQYF.

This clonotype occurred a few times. The CDR3 reads CASSPSGADTQYF. The CDR3 DNA sequence: TGTGCCAGCAGTCCTAGCGGGGCAGATACGCAGTATTTT. The V gene is TRBV27, the J gene TRBJ2-3, with TRBD2 matching 9 bases. The trim removed 5 bases at V and 4 bases at J, leaving 1 base unmatched. CDR1 and CDR2 from the germline V gene are MNHEY and SMNVEV (reference sequence). CDR3 length: 13 residues.

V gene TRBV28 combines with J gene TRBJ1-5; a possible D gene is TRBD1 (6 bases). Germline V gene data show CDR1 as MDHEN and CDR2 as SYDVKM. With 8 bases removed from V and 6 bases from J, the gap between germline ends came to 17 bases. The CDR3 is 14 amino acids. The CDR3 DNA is TGTGCCAGCGCGGACAGAGGGATTAGTCAGCCCCAGCATTTT. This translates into CASADRGISQPQHF. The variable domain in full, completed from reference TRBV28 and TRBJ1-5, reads DVKVTQSSRYLVKRTGEKVFLECVQDMDHENMFWYRQDPGLGLRLIYFSYDVKMKEKGDIPEGYSVSREKKERFSLILESASTNQTSMYLCASADRGISQPQHFGDGTRLSIL.

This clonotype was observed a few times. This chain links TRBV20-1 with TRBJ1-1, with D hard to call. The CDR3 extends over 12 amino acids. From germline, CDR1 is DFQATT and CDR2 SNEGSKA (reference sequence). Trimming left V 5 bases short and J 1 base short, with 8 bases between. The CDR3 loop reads CSALQANTEAFF. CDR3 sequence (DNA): TGCAGTGCTCTGCAGGCGAACACTGAAGCTTTCTTT.

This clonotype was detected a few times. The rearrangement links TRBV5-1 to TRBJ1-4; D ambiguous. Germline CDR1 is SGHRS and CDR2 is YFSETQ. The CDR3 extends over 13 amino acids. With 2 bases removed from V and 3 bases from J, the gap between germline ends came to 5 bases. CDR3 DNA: TGCGCCAGCAGCTTTGGGGCTAATGAAAAACTGTTTTTT. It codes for CASSFGANEKLFF.

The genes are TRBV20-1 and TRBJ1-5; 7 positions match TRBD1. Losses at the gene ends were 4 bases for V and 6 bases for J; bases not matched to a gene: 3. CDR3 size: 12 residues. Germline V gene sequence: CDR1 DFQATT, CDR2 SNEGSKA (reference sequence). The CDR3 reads CSAKTGRQPQHF. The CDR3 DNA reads TGCAGTGCTAAGACAGGGCGTCAGCCCCAGCATTTT.

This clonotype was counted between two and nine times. CDR3 DNA: TGTGCCAGTTCCTTTGGACAGGCTAGCGAGCAGTACTTC. This sequence encodes CASSFGQASEQYF. The rearrangement links TRBV19 to TRBJ2-7, with 7 nucleotides matching TRBD1. The J segment lost 6 bases and the V segment lost 8 bases, leaving 10 bases of the junction unmatched. The length of the CDR3 is 13 residues. The germline V gene encodes CDR1 LNHDA and CDR2 SQIVND (reference sequence).

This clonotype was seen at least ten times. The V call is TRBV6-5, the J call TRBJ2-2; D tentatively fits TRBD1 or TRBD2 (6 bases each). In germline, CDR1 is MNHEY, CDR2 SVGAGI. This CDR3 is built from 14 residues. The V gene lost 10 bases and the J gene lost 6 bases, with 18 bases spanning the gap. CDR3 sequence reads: CATRATGRSGELFF. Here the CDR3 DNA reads TGTGCCACTAGGGCCACAGGGAGGTCCGGGGAGCTGTTTTTT.

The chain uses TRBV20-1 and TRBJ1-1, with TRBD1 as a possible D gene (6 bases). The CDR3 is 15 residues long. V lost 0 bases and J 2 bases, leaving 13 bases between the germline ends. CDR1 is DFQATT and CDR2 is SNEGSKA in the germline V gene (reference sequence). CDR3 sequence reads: CSARDFKTGNTEAFF. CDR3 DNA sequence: TGCAGTGCTAGAGATTTTAAGACAGGCAACACTGAAGCTTTCTTT.

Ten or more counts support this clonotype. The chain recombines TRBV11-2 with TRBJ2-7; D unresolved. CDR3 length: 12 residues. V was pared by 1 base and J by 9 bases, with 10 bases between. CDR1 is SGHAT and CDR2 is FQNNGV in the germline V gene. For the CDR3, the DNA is TGTGCCAGCAGCTTAGGGCCACGGATGCAGTACTTC. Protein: CASSLGPRMQYF.

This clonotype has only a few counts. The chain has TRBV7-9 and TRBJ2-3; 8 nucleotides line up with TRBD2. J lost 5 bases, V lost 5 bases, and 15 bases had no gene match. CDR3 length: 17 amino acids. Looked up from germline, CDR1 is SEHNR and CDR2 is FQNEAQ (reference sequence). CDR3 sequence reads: CASSPLGAGGTEDTQYF. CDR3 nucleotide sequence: TGTGCCAGCAGCCCCCTAGGGGCGGGGGGCACGGAAGATACGCAGTATTTT.

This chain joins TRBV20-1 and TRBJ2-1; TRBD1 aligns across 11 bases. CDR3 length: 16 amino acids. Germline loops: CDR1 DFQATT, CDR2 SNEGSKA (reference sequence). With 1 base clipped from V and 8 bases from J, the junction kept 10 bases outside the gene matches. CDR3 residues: CSARVPGQGVTDEQFF. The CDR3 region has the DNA TGCAGTGCTAGAGTACCGGGACAGGGGGTCACGGATGAGCAGTTCTTC.

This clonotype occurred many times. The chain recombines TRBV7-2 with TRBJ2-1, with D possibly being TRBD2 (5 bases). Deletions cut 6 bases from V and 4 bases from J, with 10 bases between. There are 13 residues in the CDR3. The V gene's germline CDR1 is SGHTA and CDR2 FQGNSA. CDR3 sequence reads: CASSSGLYNEQFF. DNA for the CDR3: TGTGCCAGCAGTTCCGGACTTTACAATGAGCAGTTCTTC.

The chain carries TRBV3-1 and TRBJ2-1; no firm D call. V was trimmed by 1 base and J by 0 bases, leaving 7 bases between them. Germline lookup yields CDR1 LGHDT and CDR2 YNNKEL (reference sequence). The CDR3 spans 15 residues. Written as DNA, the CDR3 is TGTGCCAGCAGCCAAGGGGTCAGCTCCTACAATGAGCAGTTCTTC. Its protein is CASSQGVSSYNEQFF.

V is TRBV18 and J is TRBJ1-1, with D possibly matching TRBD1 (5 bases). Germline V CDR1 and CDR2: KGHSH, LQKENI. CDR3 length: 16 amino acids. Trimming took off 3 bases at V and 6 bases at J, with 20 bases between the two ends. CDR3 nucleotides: TGTGCCAGCTCACCCGCGGCCGGGACGTTGGGGGCTGAAGCTTTCTTT. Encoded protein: CASSPAAGTLGAEAFF.

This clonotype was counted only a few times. Here the CDR3 DNA reads TGTGCCAGCCACAAGAGCGGCTCTGGAAACACCATATATTTT. Translation: CASHKSGSGNTIYF. This chain links TRBV7-9 with TRBJ1-3; unclear D gene. Trimming took 8 bases from V and 0 from J, leaving 11 bases between them. The CDR3 spans 14 residues. Germline V gene lookup returns CDR1 SEHNR and CDR2 FQNEAQ (reference sequence).

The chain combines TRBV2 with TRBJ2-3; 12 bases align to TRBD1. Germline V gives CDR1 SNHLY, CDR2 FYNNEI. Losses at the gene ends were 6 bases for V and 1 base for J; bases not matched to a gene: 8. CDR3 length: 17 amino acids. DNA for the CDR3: TGTGCCAGCAGAGGCGGGACAGGGGGCGGCCGCACAGATACGCAGTATTTT. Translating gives CASRGGTGGGRTDTQYF.

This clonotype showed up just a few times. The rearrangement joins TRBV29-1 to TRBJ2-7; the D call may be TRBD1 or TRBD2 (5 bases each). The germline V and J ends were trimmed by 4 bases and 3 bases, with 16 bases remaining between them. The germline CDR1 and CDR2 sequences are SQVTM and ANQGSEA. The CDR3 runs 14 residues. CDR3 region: CSVGGRDRGYEQYF. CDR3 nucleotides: TGCAGCGTTGGAGGCCGGGACCGGGGCTACGAGCAGTACTTC.

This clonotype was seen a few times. For the CDR3, the DNA is TGTGCCAGCAGCCCGAGCGGGATAGCGGTATCCTACGAGCAGTACTTC. Protein sequence: CASSPSGIAVSYEQYF. The chain couples TRBV7-2 to TRBJ2-7; 7 nucleotides line up with TRBD2. The germline V gene has CDR1 SGHTA and CDR2 FQGNSA. V gave up 5 bases and J gave up 1 base; unmatched junction bases: 11. The CDR3 runs to 16 residues.

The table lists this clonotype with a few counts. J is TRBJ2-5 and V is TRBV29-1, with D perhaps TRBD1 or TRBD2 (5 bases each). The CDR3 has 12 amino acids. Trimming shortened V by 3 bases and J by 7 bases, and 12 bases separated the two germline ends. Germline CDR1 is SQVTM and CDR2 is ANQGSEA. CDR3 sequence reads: CSVEGELGTQYF. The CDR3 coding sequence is TGCAGCGTTGAGGGGGAACTTGGGACCCAGTACTTC.

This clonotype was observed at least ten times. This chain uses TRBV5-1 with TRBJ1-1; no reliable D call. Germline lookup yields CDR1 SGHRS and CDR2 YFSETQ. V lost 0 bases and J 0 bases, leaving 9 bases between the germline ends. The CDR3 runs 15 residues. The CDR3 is CASSLADNLNTEAFF. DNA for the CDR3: TGCGCCAGCAGCTTGGCCGACAATCTGAACACTGAAGCTTTCTTT.